The clone carrying this T cell receptor beta chain was seen repeatedly, ten times or more. Its antigen is not identified. The V end lost 0 bases, the J end lost 2 bases, and 7 bases lay between the germline ends. The germline gives CDR1 LNHNV, CDR2 YYDKDF (reference sequence). The CDR3 has 14 amino acids. On the basis of clinical symptoms, serum thyroxine and TRAb, thyroid ultrasound and orbital computed tomography, diagnoses were made. What was amplified from RNA transcripts were TCR beta CDR3 regions. Primed by the HTBI set, a first-round RT-PCR was run on the TCR CDR3. A single record per CDR3 protein comes from TCRdb applying MiXCR to the multiplex PCR reads. The sample lists about 400,000 distinct CDR3 sequences; around 15% were seen once. The record originates from a study of T cells in Graves' hyperthyroidism and ophthalmopathy. Regarding the study as a whole: Researchers found most expanded thyroid clonotypes above 0.001 in blood as well.

The sequence was obtained from a man aged 50 to 60 with Graves' ophthalmopathy. The genes are TRBV15 and TRBJ2-5; maybe TRBD1 (6 bases). Sequencing used blood. The CDR3 DNA reads TGTGCCACCAGCAGAGATACAGGGCAAGAGACCCAGTACTTC. Translated, it gives CATSRDTGQETQYF.